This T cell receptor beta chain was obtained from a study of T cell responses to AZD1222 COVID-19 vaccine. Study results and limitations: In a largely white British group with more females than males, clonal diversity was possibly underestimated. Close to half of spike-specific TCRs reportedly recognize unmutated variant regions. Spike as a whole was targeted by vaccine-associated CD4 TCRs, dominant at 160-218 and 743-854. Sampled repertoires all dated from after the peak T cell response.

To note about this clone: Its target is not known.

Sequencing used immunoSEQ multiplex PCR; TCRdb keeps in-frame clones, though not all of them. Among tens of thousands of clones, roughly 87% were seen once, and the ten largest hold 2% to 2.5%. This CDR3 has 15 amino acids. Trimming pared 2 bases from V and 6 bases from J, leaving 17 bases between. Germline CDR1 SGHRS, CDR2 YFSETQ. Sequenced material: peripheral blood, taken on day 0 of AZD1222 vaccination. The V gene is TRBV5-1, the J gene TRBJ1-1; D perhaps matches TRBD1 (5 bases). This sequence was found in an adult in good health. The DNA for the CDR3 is TGCGCCAGCAGCTTCGAGGTCCAGGGTGGAGCTGAAGCTTTCTTT. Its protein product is CASSFEVQGGAEAFF. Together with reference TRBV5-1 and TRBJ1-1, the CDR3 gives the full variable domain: KAGVTQTPRYLIKTRGQQVTLSCSPISGHRSVSWYQQTPGQGLQFLFEYFSETQRNKGNFPGRFSGRQFSNSRSEMNVSTLELGDSALYLCASSFEVQGGAEAFFGQGTRLTVV.